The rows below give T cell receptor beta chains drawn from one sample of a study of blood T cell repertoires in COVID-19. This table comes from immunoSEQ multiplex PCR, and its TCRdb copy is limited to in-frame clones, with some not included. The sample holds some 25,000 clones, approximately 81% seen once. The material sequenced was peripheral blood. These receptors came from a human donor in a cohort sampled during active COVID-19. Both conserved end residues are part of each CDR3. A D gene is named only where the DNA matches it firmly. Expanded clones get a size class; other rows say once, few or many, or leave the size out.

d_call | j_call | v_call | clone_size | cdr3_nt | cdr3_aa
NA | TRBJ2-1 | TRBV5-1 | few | TGCGCCAGCAGCTTGGGAACGGGACTCCGCTCCTACAATGAGCAGTTCTTC | CASSLGTGLRSYNEQFF
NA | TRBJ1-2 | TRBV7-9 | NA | TGTGCCAGCAGCGTAGATTACAGGGAGATGTATGGCTACACCTTC | CASSVDYREMYGYTF
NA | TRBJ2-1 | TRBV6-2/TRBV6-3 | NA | TGTGCCAGCAGTTACGGCAGGGAAATGAACAATGAGCAGTTCTTC | CASSYGREMNNEQFF
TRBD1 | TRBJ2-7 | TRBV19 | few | TGTGCCAGTAGTATGGGACAGGGGGCTTACGAGCAGTACTTC | CASSMGQGAYEQYF
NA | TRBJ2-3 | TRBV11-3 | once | TGTGCCAGCAGCTCCCTCCGGGTGGCAGATACGCAGTATTTT | CASSSLRVADTQYF
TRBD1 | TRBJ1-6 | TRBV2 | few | TGTGCCAGCAGAGCGCTCCCTGAGACAGGGTATATTTCACCCCTCCACTTT | CASRALPETGYISPLHF
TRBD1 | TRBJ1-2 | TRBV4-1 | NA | TGCGCCAGCAGCGAATACCGGGACAGTAACTATGGCTACACCTTC | CASSEYRDSNYGYTF
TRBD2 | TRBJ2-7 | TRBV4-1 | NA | TGCGCCCCTAACGAATTACTAGCGGGGGGGCCAGGCTACGAGCAGTACTTC | CAPNELLAGGPGYEQYF
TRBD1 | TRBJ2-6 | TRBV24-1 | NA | TGTGCCACCACCCGGGGACAGGCACTCTCTGGGGCCAACGTCCTGACTTTC | CATTRGQALSGANVLTF
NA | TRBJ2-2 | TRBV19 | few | TGTGCCAGTAGTATAGGACTTAACACCGGGGAGCTGTTTTTT | CASSIGLNTGELFF
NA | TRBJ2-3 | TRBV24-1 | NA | TGTGCCACTCAATCTACAGTGTCCGGAGATACGCAGTATTTT | CATQSTVSGDTQYF
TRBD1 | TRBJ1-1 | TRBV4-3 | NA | TGCGCCAGCAGCCCAACAGGGGGCTTGGCGGAAGGCACTGAAGCTTTCTTT | CASSPTGGLAEGTEAFF
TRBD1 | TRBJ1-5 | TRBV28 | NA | TGTGCCAGCAGTTCGGTCCCGGGACAGGGTAAAGGCAATCAGCCCCAGCATTTT | CASSSVPGQGKGNQPQHF
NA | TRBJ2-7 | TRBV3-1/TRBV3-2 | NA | TGTGCCAGCAGCCTATCCTACGAGCAGTACTTC | CASSLSYEQYF
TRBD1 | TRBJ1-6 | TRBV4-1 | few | TGCGCCAGCAGCTTGACAGGGGCGAATTCACCCCTCCACTTT | CASSLTGANSPLHF
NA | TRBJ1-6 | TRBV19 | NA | TGTGCCAGTAGTCGGGGTTCGATTAATTCACCCCTCCACTTT | CASSRGSINSPLHF
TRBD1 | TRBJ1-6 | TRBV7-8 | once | TGTGCCAGCAGCTTAGCCCTGACAGGGGGCAATTCACCCCTCCACTTT | CASSLALTGGNSPLHF
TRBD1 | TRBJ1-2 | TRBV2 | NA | TGTGCCAGCAGCTTCCTTAAGGACAGGGGTTATGGCTACACCTTC | CASSFLKDRGYGYTF
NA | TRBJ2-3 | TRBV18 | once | TGTGCCAGCTCACCAAGGTCGGCGGGTAGGGGCACAGATACGCAGTATTTT | CASSPRSAGRGTDTQYF
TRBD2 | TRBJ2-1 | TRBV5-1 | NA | TGCGCCAGCAGCCCGGGAGGGTACAATGAGCAGTTCTTC | CASSPGGYNEQFF
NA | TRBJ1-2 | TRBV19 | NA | TGTGCCAGTAGTATAAGTACAGGGTATCCTGGCTACACCTTC | CASSISTGYPGYTF
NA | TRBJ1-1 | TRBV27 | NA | TGTGCCAGCAGTTTAACGGTGAACACTGAAGCTTTCTTT | CASSLTVNTEAFF
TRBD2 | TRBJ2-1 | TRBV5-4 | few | TGTGCCAGCAGCTTGGCGTCTAGCGGGAGCACCTACAATGAGCAGTTCTTC | CASSLASSGSTYNEQFF
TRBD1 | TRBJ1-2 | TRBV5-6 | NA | TGTGCCAGCAGTCGACGGCCGGGACAGGGGGCGGGAGCTAACTATGGCTACACCTTC | CASSRRPGQGAGANYGYTF
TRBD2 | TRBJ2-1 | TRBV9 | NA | TGTGCCAGCAGCGTAGGACTAGCGGGGGGCTTAAGCTCCTACAATGAGCAGTTCTTC | CASSVGLAGGLSSYNEQFF
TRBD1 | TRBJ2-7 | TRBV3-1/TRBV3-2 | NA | TGTGCCAGCAGCCCCTCCCTGACAGGGTTGGCCGAGCAGTACTTC | CASSPSLTGLAEQYF
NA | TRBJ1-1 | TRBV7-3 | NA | TGTGCCAGCAGCTTAGGCAGGGAAGGACCGGCTTTCTTT | CASSLGREGPAFF
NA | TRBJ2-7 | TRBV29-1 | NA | TGCAGCGTTGAAGTCCACTGGAACGCTGGAGATCCCTACGAGCAGTACTTC | CSVEVHWNAGDPYEQYF
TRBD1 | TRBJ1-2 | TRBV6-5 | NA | TGTGCCAGCAGTTCCCGGGGACAGGGGTACTATGGCTACACCTTC | CASSSRGQGYYGYTF
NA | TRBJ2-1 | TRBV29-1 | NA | TGCAGCGTTGGACTATGGCAGGGAGGCAATGAGCAGTTCTTC | CSVGLWQGGNEQFF
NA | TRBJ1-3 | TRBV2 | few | TGTGCCAGCAATCTTGAGACCGGGAGCTCTGGAAACACCATATATTTT | CASNLETGSSGNTIYF
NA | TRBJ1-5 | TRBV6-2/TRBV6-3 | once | TGTGCCAGCAGTTCCCGACCGGGTTCGGGTTATCAGCCCCAGCATTTT | CASSSRPGSGYQPQHF
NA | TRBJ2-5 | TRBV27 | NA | TGTGCCAGCATCGGCCTAGGGACCCAGTACTTC | CASIGLGTQYF
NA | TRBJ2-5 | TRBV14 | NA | TGTGCCAGCAGCCTCAGCTCTAGGACAGTCCAAGAGGCCCAGTACTTC | CASSLSSRTVQEAQYF
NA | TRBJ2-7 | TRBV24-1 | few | TGTGCCACCGGAAGAGGGTCTATATACGAGCAGTACTTC | CATGRGSIYEQYF
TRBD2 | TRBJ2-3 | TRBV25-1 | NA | TGTGCCAGCAGTGAACAATGGGGAAGCGGGAGAGGAACAGATACGCAGTATTTT | CASSEQWGSGRGTDTQYF
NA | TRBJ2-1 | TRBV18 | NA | TGTGCCAGCTCCCTTAGTCCGCTGAGCTCCTACAATGAGCAGTTCTTC | CASSLSPLSSYNEQFF
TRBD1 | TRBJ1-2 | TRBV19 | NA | TGTGCCAGTAGCACCGGGACAGGGGTCTTTGGCTACACCTTC | CASSTGTGVFGYTF
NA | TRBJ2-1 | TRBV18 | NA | TGTGCCAGCTCCCCAGCGGCGATGGTCAGCAATGAGCAGTTCTTC | CASSPAAMVSNEQFF
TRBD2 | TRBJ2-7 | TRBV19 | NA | TGTGCCAGTAGTATGGGGACTAGCTACGAGCAGTACTTC | CASSMGTSYEQYF
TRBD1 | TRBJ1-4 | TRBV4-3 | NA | TGCGCCAGCAGCCATTCGGACAGGGATGAGGAAAAACTGTTTTTT | CASSHSDRDEEKLFF
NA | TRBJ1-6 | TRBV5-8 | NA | TGTGCCAGCCAGGCTGGAGGGACCTATAATTCACCCCTCCACTTT | CASQAGGTYNSPLHF
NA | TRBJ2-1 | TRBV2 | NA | TGTGCCAGCAGGGGGGCCCCCTACAATGAGCAGTTCTTC | CASRGAPYNEQFF
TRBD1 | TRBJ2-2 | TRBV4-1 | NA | TGCGCCAGCAGCCAAGAAGGAGCGGGACAGGGGACCGGGGAGCTGTTTTTT | CASSQEGAGQGTGELFF
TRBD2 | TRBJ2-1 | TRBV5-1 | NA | TGCGCCAGCAGCTTGTTTACTAGCGGATCCTACAATGAGCAGTTCTTC | CASSLFTSGSYNEQFF
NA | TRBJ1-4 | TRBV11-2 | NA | TGTGCCAGCAGCCCAATCGGGGGGCCTAATGAAAAACTGTTTTTT | CASSPIGGPNEKLFF
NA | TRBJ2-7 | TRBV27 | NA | TGTGCCAGCAGTTTGGATGGGCACGAGCAGTACTTC | CASSLDGHEQYF
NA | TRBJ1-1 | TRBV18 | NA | TGTGCCAGCTGCGGGGCCACCAACACTGAAGCTTTCTTT | CASCGATNTEAFF
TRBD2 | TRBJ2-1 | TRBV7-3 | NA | TGTGCCAGCAGCTTATTTGGACTAGCGGGGGGGAAATCCTACAATGAGCAGTTCTTC | CASSLFGLAGGKSYNEQFF
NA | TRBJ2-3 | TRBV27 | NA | TGTGCCAGCAGTTTAGGAGCACCCACAGATACGCAGTATTTT | CASSLGAPTDTQYF
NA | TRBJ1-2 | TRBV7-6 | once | TGTGCCAGCAGCCCCTGGACCTTCCTAGGAGGTGGCTACACCTTC | CASSPWTFLGGGYTF
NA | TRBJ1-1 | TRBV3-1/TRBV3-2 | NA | TGTGCCAGCAGTCGACAGAACACTGAAGCTTTCTTT | CASSRQNTEAFF
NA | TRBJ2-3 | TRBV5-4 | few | TGTGCCAGCAGGGGACTCAACACAGATACGCAGTATTTT | CASRGLNTDTQYF
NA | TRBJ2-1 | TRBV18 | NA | TGTGCCAGCTCAGTACGCGAAGACCTGGGACTTAACTACAATGAGCAGTTCTTC | CASSVREDLGLNYNEQFF
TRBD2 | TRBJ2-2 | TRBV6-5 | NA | TGTGCCACCCTAGCGGGATCCGGGGAGCTGTTTTTT | CATLAGSGELFF
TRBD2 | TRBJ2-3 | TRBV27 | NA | TGTGCCAGCAGTTCCCTAGCGGGGGGCACAGATACGCAGTATTTT | CASSSLAGGTDTQYF
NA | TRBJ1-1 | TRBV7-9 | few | TGTGCCAGCAGCTTAAGGGGATCTGACACTGAAGCTTTCTTT | CASSLRGSDTEAFF
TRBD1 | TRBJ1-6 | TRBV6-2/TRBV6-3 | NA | TGTGCCAGCAGTTACTCCGAGACAGGGCAATCACCCCTCCACTTT | CASSYSETGQSPLHF
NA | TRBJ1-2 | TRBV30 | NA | TGTGCCTGGAATGGGGGCGAATATGGCTACACCTTC | CAWNGGEYGYTF